Listed here is a single T cell receptor beta chain. This sample stems from a study of OX40 agonist ivuxolimab in advanced cancers. Overall study context: Dose-escalation patients' cancers were hepatocellular carcinoma, melanoma, renal cell or head and neck cancer. One hepatocellular carcinoma and two cutaneous melanoma patients partially responded.

The protocol was immunoSEQ multiplex PCR, while the TCRdb copy is restricted to in-frame clones and leaves out a portion. The sample lists 70,000 to 75,000 clones, less than 90% seen once, with 0.53% in the top ten. This CDR3 contains 14 residues. V lost 5 bases and J lost 0; bases outside the gene matches: 4. Germline-derived CDR1 and CDR2 are SGHRS and YFSETQ. Specimen: CD4+ or CD8+ T cells sorted from blood, collected in a trial of the OX40 agonist ivuxolimab. The clonotype was recovered from an adult with an advanced solid tumor such as melanoma, head and neck, liver or kidney cancer. The V gene is TRBV5-1, the J gene TRBJ2-7; 8 bases map to TRBD2. Written as DNA, the CDR3 is TGCGCCAGCAGGCCAAGCGGGAGCTCCTACGAGCAGTACTTC. Protein sequence: CASRPSGSSYEQYF. The full variable domain, completed using reference TRBV5-1 and TRBJ2-7, is KAGVTQTPRYLIKTRGQQVTLSCSPISGHRSVSWYQQTPGQGLQFLFEYFSETQRNKGNFPGRFSGRQFSNSRSEMNVSTLELGDSALYLCASRPSGSSYEQYFGPGTRLTVT.